This T cell receptor (beta chain) was recorded in a study of OX40 agonist ivuxolimab in advanced cancers. Points on this clone: Its antigen remains unidentified.

Study-wide results and caveats: Averaged across samples, CD8+ T cells carried more expanded clones than CD4+ did.

Germline trimming cut 7 bases from V and 6 bases from J; bases unmatched to any gene: 13. Germline V gene data show CDR1 as MNHNY and CDR2 as SVGAGI (reference sequence). The CDR3 has 15 amino acids. Libraries were prepared by immunoSEQ multiplex PCR; TCRdb keeps only in-frame clonotypes and omits some of them. The table includes about 73,000 clones, around nine tenths detected once. The chain links TRBV6-6 to TRBJ2-7; TRBD2 matches 9 bases. The source is an adult with an advanced solid tumor such as melanoma, head and neck, liver or kidney cancer. The sequences come from CD4+ or CD8+ T cells sorted from blood, collected in a trial of the OX40 agonist ivuxolimab. The CDR3 sequence: CASTLPGTSPGEQYF. CDR3 DNA: TGTGCCAGCACCCTCCCCGGGACTAGCCCCGGCGAGCAGTACTTC.